This section outlines one TCR beta chain sequence together with its context. V was cut by 7 bases and J by 3 bases, with 14 bases left in between. CDR3 length: 14 amino acids. From germline, CDR1 is MNHEY and CDR2 SMNVEV (reference sequence). Only in-frame clones appear in the TCRdb table, and some are missing; sequencing was by immunoSEQ multiplex PCR. The table lists 470,000 or so clones, 78% of them singletons. The data derive from a study of shared clonotypes between healthy human individuals. The chain combines TRBV27 with TRBJ2-3; D might be TRBD2 (5 bases). Input material: PBMCs. The sequence was obtained from a woman in her 40s in good health. Some clones in this sample may be carry-over from other donors' samples. CDR3 in DNA: TGTGCCAGCAAAGTGGGAGTGGGGACAGATACGCAGTATTTT. As protein: CASKVGVGTDTQYF.